One and the same sample provided the 16 T cell receptor beta chains below, sequenced in a study of cytomegalovirus exposure and HLA in healthy donors. Use of 60 Vbeta and 13 Jbeta primers characterized the PCR. The assay was immunoSEQ multiplex PCR, and TCRdb's table has in-frame clones only and misses some. The data show over 150,000 clones, roughly four fifths seen once. Sequencing was performed on PBMCs. The receptors stem from a male donor in good health and CMV-seropositive.

V is TRBV6-6 and J is TRBJ2-3, with a weak D call TRBD2 (5 bases). V dropped 2 bases and J dropped 1 base, with 10 bases sitting between them. CDR3 length equals 15 residues. Germline V gives CDR1 MNHNY, CDR2 SVGAGI (reference sequence). The CDR3 sequence: CASSYVASRTDTQYF. The CDR3 DNA sequence: TGTGCCAGCAGTTACGTAGCGTCTCGCACAGATACGCAGTATTTT.

The V call is TRBV28, the J call TRBJ1-2; D is undetermined. V lost 8 bases, J lost 6 bases, and 19 bases lay in between. The CDR3 covers 14 residues. Per germline, CDR1 MDHEN and CDR2 SYDVKM. The CDR3 bases are TGTGCCAGCTCAGAAGGAGGCCTATTTGATGGCTACACCTTC. Translation gives CASSEGGLFDGYTF.

The chain employs TRBV6-6 and TRBJ1-1; the match to TRBD1 covers 8 bases. Per germline, CDR1 MNHNY and CDR2 SVGAGI (reference sequence). This CDR3 comprises 15 residues. V shed 5 bases and J 4 bases; nucleotides not matched to a gene: 9. DNA of the CDR3: TGTGCCAGCAGTGACATCAGGGGGCAGGCCACTGAAGCTTTCTTT. Amino acids: CASSDIRGQATEAFF.

The J gene is TRBJ2-7, the V gene TRBV10-1; D is perhaps TRBD1 (5 bases). The CDR3 length is 13 residues. V lost 0 bases, J lost 7 bases, and 10 bases lay in between. Per the germline V gene, CDR1 is WNHNN and CDR2 is SYGVQD (reference sequence). The CDR3 region is CASSESGSGEQYF. CDR3 bases: TGCGCCAGCAGTGAGTCGGGGTCAGGGGAGCAGTACTTC.

This clone was counted a single time. The genes are TRBV6-6 and TRBJ1-4; D remains unclear. V gave up 3 bases and J gave up 5 bases, with 13 bases separating them. This CDR3 contains 15 residues. CDR1 and CDR2 from the germline V gene are MNHNY and SVGAGI (reference sequence). CDR3 protein: CASSYGLQGNEKLFF. CDR3 bases: TGTGCCAGCAGTTATGGACTCCAAGGGAATGAAAAACTGTTTTTT.

The genes are TRBV28 and TRBJ1-2; TRBD1 matches 9 bases. Germline lookup yields CDR1 MDHEN and CDR2 SYDVKM. Losses at the gene ends were 4 bases for V and 3 bases for J; bases not matched to a gene: 9. There are 16 residues in the CDR3. Here the CDR3 DNA reads TGTGCCAGCAGTTCCACCTGGGACAGGGAGGACTATGGCTACACCTTC. This encodes CASSSTWDREDYGYTF.

CDR3 sequence reads: CASSLHGQGYGYTF. The CDR3 DNA is TGTGCCAGCAGCTTGCATGGACAGGGTTATGGCTACACCTTC. The V and J genes are TRBV5-4 and TRBJ1-2; 8 bases map to TRBD1. The length of the CDR3 is 14 residues. Germline V gene data show CDR1 as SGHNT and CDR2 as YYREEE (reference sequence). The V and J ends lost 1 base and 5 bases, in that order; junction bases with no gene match: 4.

As concerns this clone: Germline and junction disagree at one end, which may indicate a read error. This sequence joins TRBV29-1 and TRBJ2-6; 7 positions agree with TRBD1. The germline gives CDR1 SQVTM, CDR2 ANQGSEA. The CDR3 is made up of 17 amino acids. In DNA, the CDR3 is TGCAGCGTTGACGGACAGGCCAGAATCTCTGGGGCCAACGGCCTGACTTTC. Translation: CSVDGQARISGANGLTF.

This clone showed up just once. The V call is TRBV14, the J call TRBJ1-1; TRBD1 matches 9 bases. The V and J ends lost 5 bases and 1 base, in that order; junction bases with no gene match: 5. This CDR3 is built from 15 residues. Germline CDR1 reads SGHDN; CDR2 reads FVKESK. The CDR3 DNA sequence: TGTGCCAGCAGCTACGGGACAGGGTGGAACACTGAAGCTTTCTTT. Amino acids: CASSYGTGWNTEAFF.

The chain recombines TRBV7-2 with TRBJ2-3; 7 bases fit TRBD2. Trimming cost V 1 base and J 11 bases; bases outside gene matches: 0. CDR1 is SGHTA, CDR2 FQGNSA, per germline. This CDR3 is built from 11 residues. CDR3 amino acids: CASSLGEGQYF. In nucleotides, the CDR3 is TGTGCCAGCAGCTTAGGGGAGGGGCAGTATTTT.

A single count supports this clone. The V call is TRBV10-3, the J call TRBJ1-5; D is possibly TRBD1 (5 bases). V was clipped by 4 bases and J by 2 bases, with 6 bases between them. CDR3 length equals 13 residues. Germline values: CDR1 ENHRY, CDR2 SYGVKD. The CDR3 sequence is CAISGGGNQPQHF. The CDR3, as DNA: TGTGCCATCAGTGGGGGGGGCAATCAGCCCCAGCATTTT.

This clone was found a few times. This chain links TRBV19 with TRBJ1-2; possible D gene TRBD1, 6 bases. Trimming removed 5 bases at V and 6 bases at J, with 10 bases between. CDR3 length equals 12 residues. Looked up from germline, CDR1 is LNHDA and CDR2 is SQIVND (reference sequence). The CDR3 region is CASSVQGNGYTF. The DNA of the CDR3 is TGTGCCAGTAGTGTGCAGGGGAATGGCTACACCTTC.

The chain has TRBV5-1 and TRBJ1-1; 11 bases fit TRBD1. The germline CDR1 and CDR2 sequences are SGHRS and YFSETQ. This CDR3 comprises 14 residues. The junction had 5 bases not matched to a gene; V was cut back by 4 bases and J by 6 bases. The CDR3 loop is CASSGQGASAEAFF. In nucleotides, the CDR3 is TGCGCCAGCAGCGGACAGGGGGCTTCAGCTGAAGCTTTCTTT.

The chain uses TRBV7-9 and TRBJ1-5; perhaps TRBD1 as D (5 bases). CDR3 size: 15 residues. Germline V lookup: CDR1 SEHNR, CDR2 FQNEAQ (reference sequence). V shed 0 bases and J shed 1 base, with 7 bases lying between them. CDR3 loop: CASSLAGQSNQPQHF. CDR3 DNA sequence: TGTGCCAGCAGCTTAGCGGGGCAGAGCAATCAGCCCCAGCATTTT. Full variable domain (rest looked up from reference TRBV7-9 and TRBJ1-5): DTGVSQNPRHKITKRGQNVTFRCDPISEHNRLYWYRQTLGQGPEFLTYFQNEAQLEKSRLLSDRFSAERPKGSFSTLEIQRTEQGDSAMYLCASSLAGQSNQPQHFGDGTRLSIL.

The rearrangement joins TRBV7-6 to TRBJ1-1; unclear D gene. The CDR3 has 14 amino acids. The ends were cut back, 1 base at V and 3 bases at J, with 9 bases in the middle. Germline lookup yields CDR1 SGHVS and CDR2 FNYEAQ. The CDR3 DNA is TGTGCCAGCAGCTTAGATTACGGGGACACTGAAGCTTTCTTT. This sequence encodes CASSLDYGDTEAFF.

The CDR3 here is CASPGGRKAGELFF. The CDR3 DNA follows: TGTGCCAGCCCAGGCGGGAGGAAGGCCGGGGAGCTGTTTTTT. This chain links TRBV7-7 with TRBJ2-2; the match to TRBD2 covers 8 bases. V trimming: 8 bases; J trimming: 6 bases; junction bases outside the gene matches: 8. This CDR3 has 14 amino acids. Germline assignment: CDR1 SSHAT and CDR2 FNYEAQ (reference sequence). Complete variable domain (other parts from reference TRBV7-7 and TRBJ2-2): GAGVSQSPRYKVTKRGQDVTLRCDPISSHATLYWYQQALGQGPEFLTYFNYEAQPDKSGLPSDRFSAERPEGSISTLTIQRTEQRDSAMYRCASPGGRKAGELFFGEGSRLTVL.